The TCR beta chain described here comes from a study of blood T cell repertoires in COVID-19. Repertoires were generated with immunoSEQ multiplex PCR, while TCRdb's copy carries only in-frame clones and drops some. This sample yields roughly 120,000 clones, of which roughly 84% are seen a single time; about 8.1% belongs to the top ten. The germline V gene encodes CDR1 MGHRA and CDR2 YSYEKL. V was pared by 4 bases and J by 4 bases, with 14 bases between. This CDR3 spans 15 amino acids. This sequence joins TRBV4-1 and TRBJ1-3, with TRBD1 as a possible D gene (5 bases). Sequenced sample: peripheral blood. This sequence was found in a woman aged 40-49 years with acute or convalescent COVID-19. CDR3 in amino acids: CASSLRLGQGNTIYF. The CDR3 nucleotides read TGCGCCAGCAGCCTGCGCCTGGGGCAAGGAAACACCATATATTTT.